This T cell receptor beta chain emerged from a study of shared clonotypes between healthy human individuals. Study observations and caveats: Clonotypes shared by all four sorted-subset donors had higher generation probabilities than non-shared clonotypes.

Points on this clone: The antigen is unknown.

The CDR3 totals 15 residues. V shed 2 bases and J 6 bases; nucleotides not matched to a gene: 4. Germline V lookup: CDR1 SGDLS, CDR2 YYNGEE. The authors distributed each subset's genomic DNA evenly over several immunoSEQ plates. The data were produced by immunoSEQ multiplex PCR, yet TCRdb's version contains in-frame clones alone and is incomplete. The table lists around 2.5 million clones, 80% to 95% of them singletons. A CD45RA+ naive subset and a CD45RA-negative memory subset were split from CD4+ cells. Material: naive CD4+ T cells from PBMCs. Documented subset: CD45RA+ positively selected. The chain has TRBV9 and TRBJ2-1; 11 bases align to TRBD1. The sequence came from a man aged 18 to 35 in good health. Some clones in this sample may be carry-over from other donors' samples. The DNA of the CDR3 is TGTGCCAGCAGCGTCGGGACAGGGGGAACCAATGAGCAGTTCTTC. It specifies CASSVGTGGTNEQFF.